Listed below are T cell receptor beta chains from one sample, sequenced in a study of T-cell memory formation after mild COVID-19. MiXCR was run by TCRdb on the 5' RACE reads, yielding one entry per CDR3 protein. The table has 200,000 to 250,000 distinct CDR3 sequences, approximately 15% seen once; the top ten hold around 2.2%. The specimen was PBMCs or a T cell subset sorted from them (not recorded which). Receptors were obtained from an adult woman who had mild COVID-19 (a few samples of this study predate the infection). Cell type and time point are not known. Each CDR3 is given with its conserved first and last residue. Each record gives: J gene, V gene, D gene, clone size, CDR3 DNA, CDR3 protein. The D gene is left open where the match is weak. The size entry is marked missing in some rows and otherwise reads once, few, many or a size class.

TRBJ2-4	TRBV6-6	TRBD2	few	TGTGCCAGCAGTTTGACTAGCGGGGTCAAAAACATTCAGTACTTC	CASSLTSGVKNIQYF
TRBJ2-2	TRBV6-1	.	few	TGTGCCAGCAGTGAAGTTGCGGAGGTATCTGCCGGGGAGCTGTTTTTT	CASSEVAEVSAGELFF
TRBJ2-3	TRBV5-1	.	.	TGCGCCACCCGTGAGGGGCCAAAAGATACGCAGTATTTT	CATREGPKDTQYF
TRBJ2-2	TRBV15	.	.	TGTGCCACCAGCAGAATTCAGGGGGGCACCGGGGAGCTGTTTTTT	CATSRIQGGTGELFF
TRBJ2-3	TRBV7-2	TRBD2	few	TGTGCCAGCAGCGCCCACCCCGGGACTAGCTGGACAGATACGCAGTATTTT	CASSAHPGTSWTDTQYF
TRBJ2-5	TRBV20-1	TRBD2	.	TGCAGTGCTAGAGATCTAAGAGCGGGAGCAGAGACCCAGTACTTC	CSARDLRAGAETQYF
TRBJ2-6	TRBV24-1	.	once	TGTGCCACCAGTCGTAGCTCTGGGGCCAACGTCCTGACTTTC	CATSRSSGANVLTF
TRBJ2-7	TRBV29-1	TRBD2	.	TGCAGCGTTGGGGACGGGACTAGCGGTTACCTCGGGGCCTACGAGCAGTACTTC	CSVGDGTSGYLGAYEQYF
TRBJ2-7	TRBV6-6	.	few	TGTGCCAGCAGTCGAGGGGCAGGAGGGTCCTACGAGCAGTACTTC	CASSRGAGGSYEQYF
TRBJ2-3	TRBV7-2	.	few	TGTGCCAGCAGCTTACAGTCTAGCACAGATACGCAGTATTTT	CASSLQSSTDTQYF
TRBJ2-3	TRBV7-3	.	.	TGTGCCAGCAGCCTGGTCGGGGGAGATACGCAGTATTTT	CASSLVGGDTQYF
TRBJ1-2	TRBV20-1	.	few	TGCAGTGCCGGCAGACGCGGTGCGAATGGCTACACCTTC	CSAGRRGANGYTF
TRBJ1-2	TRBV28	.	.	TGTGCCAGCAGTTCAGGGAACAACTATGGCTACACCTTC	CASSSGNNYGYTF
TRBJ2-3	TRBV5-1	TRBD2	.	TGCGCCAGCAGAGGCCAAGCGGGGGAGGCAGATACGCAGTATTTT	CASRGQAGEADTQYF
TRBJ1-2	TRBV12-3/TRBV12-4	.	few	TGTGCCAGCAGGCTCAGCTACTATGGCTACACCTTC	CASRLSYYGYTF
TRBJ2-1	TRBV10-3	.	.	TGTGCCACCCAGGGGAGCTCCTACAATGAGCAGTTCTTC	CATQGSSYNEQFF
TRBJ2-7	TRBV7-3	.	few	TGTGCCAGCAGCCTAGACGGGACTCGTCTTGGGGAGCAGTACTTC	CASSLDGTRLGEQYF